Included here is one T cell receptor beta chain sequence, with context. Per the original data handling: Amplification from reference gene primers served as the basis for estimated nucleated cell counts. Profiling relied on immunoSEQ multiplex PCR, and the TCRdb table lists in-frame clones only, not all of them. V and J calls plus clone size are reproduced from that table; the DNA served to infer D and trimming. There are 35,000 to 50,000 clones in the sample; 88% occur only once, and 1% to 1.5% lies in the top ten. The CDR3 consists of 16 residues. With 2 bases clipped from V and 5 bases from J, the junction kept 8 bases outside the gene matches. The V gene's germline CDR1 is SNHLY and CDR2 FYNNEI. These data originate in a study of blood T cell repertoires in COVID-19. About the study: Specimens from acute and convalescent COVID-19 originated in the United States, Italy and Spain. Sources were T cells, B-cell-depleted T cells, or PBMCs; the material itself was cDNA or gDNA.

The chain recombines TRBV2 with TRBJ2-1, with TRBD1 matching over 8 bases. The TCR comes from a woman in her 40s with acute or convalescent COVID-19. The specimen sequenced was peripheral blood. DNA of the CDR3: TGTGCCAGCAGTGAAAGACAGGGGAGGTCGCACAATGAGCAGTTCTTC. Translating it yields CASSERQGRSHNEQFF.